This TCR beta chain was found in a study of cytomegalovirus exposure and HLA in healthy donors. About this clone: Its antigen is as yet unknown.

This CDR3 comprises 14 residues. Trimming pared 5 bases from V and 0 bases from J, leaving 7 bases between. Germline CDR1 and CDR2: SGHAT and FQNNGV. Findings of the study overall: Reports showed the classifier diagnosing cytomegalovirus status with high specificity and sensitivity. Many donors shared some public TCRs, even though most TCR sequences were rare.

The donors were members of the validation cohort comprising over a hundred subjects, separate from the roughly 730-subject first cohort. The method was immunoSEQ multiplex PCR; TCRdb's version includes in-frame clones alone and lacks a portion of them. The sample consists of 250,000 to 400,000 clones, roughly 90% of them appearing once. The clonotype originates from a man aged 30 to 39 in good health and CMV-seronegative. The rearrangement links TRBV11-2 to TRBJ2-2; D gene unclear. The sample was PBMCs. The CDR3 loop reads CASSHRANTGELFF. The CDR3 DNA sequence: TGTGCCAGCAGCCATCGCGCGAACACCGGGGAGCTGTTTTTT.